One and the same sample provided the 2 T cell receptor beta chains below, sequenced in a study of control samples from healthy donors and cancer patients. Data came from immunoSEQ multiplex PCR; TCRdb stores just in-frame clones and leaves some out. The sample carries around 140,000 clones, under 95% recorded once. Material for sequencing was blood. The receptors were sampled from a man younger than 35 in good health.

J is TRBJ2-2 and V is TRBV19, with 10 nucleotides matching TRBD2. Germline-derived CDR1 and CDR2 are LNHDA and SQIVND (reference sequence). V lost 4 bases, J lost 4 bases, and 3 bases stayed unmatched. The length of the CDR3 is 15 residues. CDR3 loop: CASSRTSGLTGELFF. The CDR3, as DNA: TGTGCCAGTAGTAGGACTAGCGGACTCACCGGGGAGCTGTTTTTT.

V and J are TRBV6-5 and TRBJ1-1; D gene uncertain. The germline gives CDR1 MNHEY, CDR2 SVGAGI. Trimming cost V 5 bases and J 0 bases, with 4 bases left between them. This CDR3 has 12 residues. The CDR3 nucleotides read TGTGCCAGCAGTCGCGTGAACACTGAAGCTTTCTTT. Translated, it gives CASSRVNTEAFF.